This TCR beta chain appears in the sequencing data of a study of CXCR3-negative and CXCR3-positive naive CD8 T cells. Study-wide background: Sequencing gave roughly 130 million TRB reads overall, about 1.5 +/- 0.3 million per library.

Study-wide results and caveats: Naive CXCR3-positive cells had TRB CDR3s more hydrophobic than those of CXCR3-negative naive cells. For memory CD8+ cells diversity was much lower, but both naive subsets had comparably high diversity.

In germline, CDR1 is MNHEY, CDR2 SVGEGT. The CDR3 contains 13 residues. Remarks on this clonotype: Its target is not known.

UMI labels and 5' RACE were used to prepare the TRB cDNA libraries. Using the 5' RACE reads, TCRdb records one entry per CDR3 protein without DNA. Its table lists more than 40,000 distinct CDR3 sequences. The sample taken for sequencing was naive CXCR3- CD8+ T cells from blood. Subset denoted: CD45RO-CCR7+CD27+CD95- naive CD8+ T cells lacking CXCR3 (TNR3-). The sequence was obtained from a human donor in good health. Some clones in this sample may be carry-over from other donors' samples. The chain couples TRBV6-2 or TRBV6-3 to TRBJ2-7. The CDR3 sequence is CASSYGGDYEQYF.